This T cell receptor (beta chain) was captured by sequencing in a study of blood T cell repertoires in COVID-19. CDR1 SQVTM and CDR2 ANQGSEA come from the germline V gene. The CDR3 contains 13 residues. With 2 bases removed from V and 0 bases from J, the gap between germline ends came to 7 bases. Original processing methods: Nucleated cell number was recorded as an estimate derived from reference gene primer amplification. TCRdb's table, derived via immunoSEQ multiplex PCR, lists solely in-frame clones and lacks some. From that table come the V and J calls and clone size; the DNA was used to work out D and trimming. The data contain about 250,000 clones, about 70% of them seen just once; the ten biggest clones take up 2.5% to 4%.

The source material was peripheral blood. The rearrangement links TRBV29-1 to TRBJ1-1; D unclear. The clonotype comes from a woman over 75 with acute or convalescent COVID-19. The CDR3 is CSVERSLNTEAFF. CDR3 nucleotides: TGCAGCGTTGAAAGGAGCTTGAACACTGAAGCTTTCTTT.